Listed below are T cell receptor beta chains from one sample, sequenced in a study of T cells in Graves' hyperthyroidism and ophthalmopathy. Via MiXCR, TCRdb re-called the multiplex PCR reads, giving one row per CDR3 protein. The sample has 600,000 or so distinct CDR3 sequences; approximately 15% are singletons. The specimen sequenced was blood. These TCRs come from a woman aged 18-29 years with Graves' ophthalmopathy. Each CDR3 is given with its conserved first and last residue. The order of the fields is clone size, D gene, V gene, J gene, CDR3 DNA, CDR3 protein. D genes are given only for firm matches. Expanded clones are given a class, and other clones once, few, many or no size at all.

clone_size: -; d_call: -; v_call: TRBV19; j_call: TRBJ2-7; cdr3_nt: TGTGCCAGTAGTGCCACCGGGACTCAAATGGGCGAGCAGTACTTC; cdr3_aa: CASSATGTQMGEQYF
clone_size: many; d_call: -; v_call: TRBV5-6; j_call: TRBJ1-2; cdr3_nt: TGTGCCAGCAGCACCCCGGGCCTGGGCCAATTCTATGGCTACACCTTC; cdr3_aa: CASSTPGLGQFYGYTF
clone_size: few; d_call: TRBD2; v_call: TRBV30; j_call: TRBJ2-7; cdr3_nt: TGTGCCTGGAGTGTACTTAGGACTAGCGTATCCTACGAGCAGTACTTC; cdr3_aa: CAWSVLRTSVSYEQYF
clone_size: -; d_call: -; v_call: TRBV12-3/TRBV12-4; j_call: TRBJ2-7; cdr3_nt: TGTGCCAGCAGTTTTGGGGGGGCGGGGGAGCAGTACTTC; cdr3_aa: CASSFGGAGEQYF
clone_size: many; d_call: -; v_call: TRBV5-1; j_call: TRBJ1-1; cdr3_nt: TGCGCCAGCAGCTTGGCCGAGGGAATGAACACTGAAGCTTTCTTT; cdr3_aa: CASSLAEGMNTEAFF
clone_size: few; d_call: -; v_call: TRBV5-1; j_call: TRBJ2-7; cdr3_nt: TGCGCCAGCAGCTTCGGGGGACAGCCCTACGAGCAGTACTTC; cdr3_aa: CASSFGGQPYEQYF
clone_size: -; d_call: TRBD1; v_call: TRBV28; j_call: TRBJ2-6; cdr3_nt: TGTGCCAGCGGGGGGACAGGGCGGTTAGCTGGGGCCAACGTCCTGACTTTC; cdr3_aa: CASGGTGRLAGANVLTF
clone_size: few; d_call: -; v_call: TRBV18; j_call: TRBJ1-4; cdr3_nt: TGTGCCAGCTCACCCCCCACCACGGAAAAACTGTTTTTT; cdr3_aa: CASSPPTTEKLFF
clone_size: -; d_call: -; v_call: TRBV6-1; j_call: TRBJ1-2; cdr3_nt: TGTGCCAGCAGCCGCACTGCTAACTATGGCTACACCTTC; cdr3_aa: CASSRTANYGYTF
clone_size: -; d_call: -; v_call: TRBV4-3; j_call: TRBJ2-3; cdr3_nt: TGCGCCAGCAGCCCAACTCCAAGGTCCGTCGCAGATACGCAGTATTTT; cdr3_aa: CASSPTPRSVADTQYF
clone_size: -; d_call: -; v_call: TRBV24-1; j_call: TRBJ1-2; cdr3_nt: TGTGCCACCAGTACCCCGGACAGCTATGGCTACACCTTC; cdr3_aa: CATSTPDSYGYTF
clone_size: many; d_call: -; v_call: TRBV2; j_call: TRBJ1-6; cdr3_nt: TGTGCCAGCAGTGAACTCCGGGACTCACCCCTCCACTTT; cdr3_aa: CASSELRDSPLHF
clone_size: many; d_call: -; v_call: TRBV6-1; j_call: TRBJ2-6; cdr3_nt: TGTGCCAGCAGTGAGAACGCAGGGACTGGGGCCAACGTCCTGACTTTC; cdr3_aa: CASSENAGTGANVLTF
clone_size: -; d_call: -; v_call: TRBV7-3; j_call: TRBJ2-1; cdr3_nt: TGTGCCAGCAGCTCCGAAGGGAATAGCGGTGAGCAGTTCTTC; cdr3_aa: CASSSEGNSGEQFF
clone_size: many; d_call: -; v_call: TRBV7-3; j_call: TRBJ2-7; cdr3_nt: TGTGCCAGCAGCCAAACACTGGGGTACGAGCAGTACTTC; cdr3_aa: CASSQTLGYEQYF
clone_size: many; d_call: TRBD1; v_call: TRBV7-8; j_call: TRBJ1-1; cdr3_nt: TGTGCCAGCAGCCCAAGGGACAGCAGAAACACTGAAGCTTTCTTT; cdr3_aa: CASSPRDSRNTEAFF
clone_size: -; d_call: TRBD2; v_call: TRBV2; j_call: TRBJ2-2; cdr3_nt: TGTGCCAGCAGTGAACTTGGGGGGGCCGGGGAGCTGTTTTTT; cdr3_aa: CASSELGGAGELFF
clone_size: -; d_call: TRBD1; v_call: TRBV11-3; j_call: TRBJ1-5; cdr3_nt: TGTGCCAGCAGCTTACTTCCCGGGACAGGGGATCAGCCCCAGCATTTT; cdr3_aa: CASSLLPGTGDQPQHF
clone_size: many; d_call: -; v_call: TRBV20-1; j_call: TRBJ2-7; cdr3_nt: TGCAGTGCTAGAGCGGGGCGGGAATCGTCTCCGGGCGAGCAGTACTTC; cdr3_aa: CSARAGRESSPGEQYF
clone_size: many; d_call: -; v_call: TRBV7-9; j_call: TRBJ1-5; cdr3_nt: TGTGCCAGCAGCTTGGGTGGAAACAATCAGCCCCAGCATTTT; cdr3_aa: CASSLGGNNQPQHF
clone_size: -; d_call: -; v_call: TRBV20-1; j_call: TRBJ1-1; cdr3_nt: TGCAGTGCCCAGGGCCAGGGGACTGAAGCTTTCTTT; cdr3_aa: CSAQGQGTEAFF
clone_size: many; d_call: -; v_call: TRBV19; j_call: TRBJ2-2; cdr3_nt: TGTGCCAGTGTCGGACGAATCGCGAACACCGGGGAGCTGTTTTTT; cdr3_aa: CASVGRIANTGELFF
clone_size: -; d_call: -; v_call: TRBV19; j_call: TRBJ1-1; cdr3_nt: TGTGCCAGTAGGCTACAACAGGGCTCCCTGAACACTGAAGCTTTCTTT; cdr3_aa: CASRLQQGSLNTEAFF
clone_size: many; d_call: -; v_call: TRBV7-9; j_call: TRBJ2-3; cdr3_nt: TGTGCCAGCAGTTATAGGGCCCTCGAAGGTAGCGCAAGCACAGATACGCAGTATTTT; cdr3_aa: CASSYRALEGSASTDTQYF
clone_size: -; d_call: TRBD1; v_call: TRBV24-1; j_call: TRBJ1-2; cdr3_nt: TGTGCCACCAGCCCCCGGGACAGGACCTATGGCTACACCTTC; cdr3_aa: CATSPRDRTYGYTF
clone_size: -; d_call: -; v_call: TRBV5-5; j_call: TRBJ2-6; cdr3_nt: TGTGCCAGCAGCTTGAACATCTCTGGGGCCAACGTCCTGACTTTC; cdr3_aa: CASSLNISGANVLTF
clone_size: many; d_call: -; v_call: TRBV7-9; j_call: TRBJ1-5; cdr3_nt: TGTGCCAGCAGCCGGACAAATACAAATCAGCCCCAGCATTTT; cdr3_aa: CASSRTNTNQPQHF
clone_size: many; d_call: -; v_call: TRBV4-1; j_call: TRBJ1-1; cdr3_nt: TGCGCCAGCAGCCAAGAGGGACTGCCGAACACTGAAGCTTTCTTT; cdr3_aa: CASSQEGLPNTEAFF
clone_size: -; d_call: TRBD2; v_call: TRBV5-1; j_call: TRBJ2-3; cdr3_nt: TGCGCCAGCAGCTTCGGGAGCGGGGACGCAGATACGCAGTATTTT; cdr3_aa: CASSFGSGDADTQYF
clone_size: many; d_call: -; v_call: TRBV20-1; j_call: TRBJ2-2; cdr3_nt: TGCAGTGCTAGAGATCTCTACGGGCCGAGGCGGGGCACCGGGGAGCTGTTTTTT; cdr3_aa: CSARDLYGPRRGTGELFF
clone_size: many; d_call: -; v_call: TRBV27; j_call: TRBJ1-5; cdr3_nt: TGTGCCAGCAGGGCCCGACCAGGCCACCTTAGCAATCAGCCCCAGCATTTT; cdr3_aa: CASRARPGHLSNQPQHF
clone_size: many; d_call: -; v_call: TRBV2; j_call: TRBJ1-1; cdr3_nt: TGTGCCAGCAGTGCAGGGCTGAACACTGAAGCTTTCTTT; cdr3_aa: CASSAGLNTEAFF
clone_size: many; d_call: -; v_call: TRBV12-3/TRBV12-4; j_call: TRBJ2-3; cdr3_nt: TGTGCCAGCAGATCGGTAGCAGATACGCAGTATTTT; cdr3_aa: CASRSVADTQYF
clone_size: many; d_call: -; v_call: TRBV28; j_call: TRBJ1-5; cdr3_nt: TGTGCCAGCAGTTTAGGCAGGCAGCCCCAGCATTTT; cdr3_aa: CASSLGRQPQHF
clone_size: many; d_call: TRBD1; v_call: TRBV6-6; j_call: TRBJ2-7; cdr3_nt: TGTGCCAGCAGTTACCCCAGGGGGCAGACCTACGAGCAGTACTTC; cdr3_aa: CASSYPRGQTYEQYF
clone_size: many; d_call: -; v_call: TRBV11-2; j_call: TRBJ2-1; cdr3_nt: TGTGCCAGCAGCGCGCCTGACCATGAGCAGTTCTTC; cdr3_aa: CASSAPDHEQFF
clone_size: many; d_call: -; v_call: TRBV5-1; j_call: TRBJ2-1; cdr3_nt: TGCGCCAGCAGCTCCCGAGGGGAGGGGGGCAATGAGCAGTTCTTC; cdr3_aa: CASSSRGEGGNEQFF
clone_size: many; d_call: TRBD1; v_call: TRBV30; j_call: TRBJ2-7; cdr3_nt: TGTGCCTGGAGGACAGGGAATTCCTACGAGCAGTACTTC; cdr3_aa: CAWRTGNSYEQYF
clone_size: -; d_call: -; v_call: TRBV7-9; j_call: TRBJ2-1; cdr3_nt: TGTGCCATTTCGGAGAGTCAAACTTACAATGAGCAGTTCTTC; cdr3_aa: CAISESQTYNEQFF
clone_size: many; d_call: -; v_call: TRBV4-3; j_call: TRBJ2-3; cdr3_nt: TGCGCCAGCAGCCAAGATATGAAAGGGTTAACAGATACGCAGTATTTT; cdr3_aa: CASSQDMKGLTDTQYF
clone_size: many; d_call: -; v_call: TRBV6-1; j_call: TRBJ2-1; cdr3_nt: TGTGCCAGCAGAGTGGGCAGCCCCGGTGGGAATGAGCAGTTCTTC; cdr3_aa: CASRVGSPGGNEQFF
clone_size: many; d_call: TRBD2; v_call: TRBV19; j_call: TRBJ2-2; cdr3_nt: TGTGCCAGTAGTCAACGGGCTAGCGGGACCGGGGAGCTGTTTTTT; cdr3_aa: CASSQRASGTGELFF
clone_size: -; d_call: -; v_call: TRBV25-1; j_call: TRBJ2-7; cdr3_nt: TGTGCCAGCAGTGAACTTTCCGGGGGCGAGCAGTACTTC; cdr3_aa: CASSELSGGEQYF
clone_size: many; d_call: -; v_call: TRBV28; j_call: TRBJ2-1; cdr3_nt: TGTGCCAGCAGTGTACTAATCGACGGATACAATGAGCAGTTCTTC; cdr3_aa: CASSVLIDGYNEQFF
clone_size: -; d_call: TRBD2; v_call: TRBV2; j_call: TRBJ2-3; cdr3_nt: TGTGCCAGCAGAGCCGGGACTAGCGGAGATACGCAGTATTTT; cdr3_aa: CASRAGTSGDTQYF
clone_size: many; d_call: -; v_call: TRBV9; j_call: TRBJ1-5; cdr3_nt: TGTGCCAGCAGCGTAGATTCGGGGAATCAGCCCCAGCATTTT; cdr3_aa: CASSVDSGNQPQHF
clone_size: many; d_call: TRBD2; v_call: TRBV27; j_call: TRBJ2-1; cdr3_nt: TGTGCCAGCAGTTTATCGACTAGCGGGTCCTACAATGAGCAGTTCTTC; cdr3_aa: CASSLSTSGSYNEQFF
clone_size: many; d_call: -; v_call: TRBV2; j_call: TRBJ1-5; cdr3_nt: TGTGCCAGCAGTCGGAACTGGGGCAATCAGCCCCAGCATTTT; cdr3_aa: CASSRNWGNQPQHF
clone_size: many; d_call: -; v_call: TRBV10-1; j_call: TRBJ1-2; cdr3_nt: TGCGCCAGCAGTGTGCAGGGCGCGCTTAACTATGGCTACACCTTC; cdr3_aa: CASSVQGALNYGYTF
clone_size: -; d_call: TRBD1; v_call: TRBV11-1; j_call: TRBJ1-1; cdr3_nt: TGTGCCAGCAGACCTGCGGACACAGGACAGGGAGCTGGAGCTTTCTTT; cdr3_aa: CASRPADTGQGAGAFF
clone_size: few; d_call: TRBD1; v_call: TRBV9; j_call: TRBJ2-3; cdr3_nt: TGTGCCAGCAGCTTCCCAGGGGGAGATACGCAGTATTTT; cdr3_aa: CASSFPGGDTQYF
clone_size: -; d_call: -; v_call: TRBV6-2/TRBV6-3; j_call: TRBJ1-6; cdr3_nt: TGTGCCAGCGGCAGACAGAACCCCTATTCACCCCCCCACTTT; cdr3_aa: CASGRQNPYSPPHF
clone_size: many; d_call: TRBD1; v_call: TRBV18; j_call: TRBJ2-7; cdr3_nt: TGTGCCAGCTCACCTTACAGGGGCTACGAGCAGTACTTC; cdr3_aa: CASSPYRGYEQYF
clone_size: -; d_call: TRBD2; v_call: TRBV3-1; j_call: TRBJ2-7; cdr3_nt: TGTGCCAGCAGCCAAGGGCGCGGGGGAATCTACGAGCAGTACTTC; cdr3_aa: CASSQGRGGIYEQYF